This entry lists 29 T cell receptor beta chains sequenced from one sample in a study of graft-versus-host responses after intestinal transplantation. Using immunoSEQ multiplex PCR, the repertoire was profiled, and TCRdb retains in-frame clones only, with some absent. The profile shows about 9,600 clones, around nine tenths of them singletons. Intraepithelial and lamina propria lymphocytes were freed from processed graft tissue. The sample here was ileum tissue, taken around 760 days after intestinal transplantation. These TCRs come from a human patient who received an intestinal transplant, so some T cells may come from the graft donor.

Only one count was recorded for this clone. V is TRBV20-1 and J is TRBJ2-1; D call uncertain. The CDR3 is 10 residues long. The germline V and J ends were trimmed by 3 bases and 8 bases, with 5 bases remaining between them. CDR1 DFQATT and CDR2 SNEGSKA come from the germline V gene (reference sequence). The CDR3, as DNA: TGCAGTGCTAGTGAGCATGAGCAGTTCTTC. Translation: CSASEHEQFF.

The CDR3 region is CASKRDNSGNTIYF. The CDR3, as DNA: TGTGCCAGCAAACGGGACAACTCTGGAAACACCATATATTTT. This chain connects TRBV28 to TRBJ1-3, with D possibly TRBD1 on 6 matching bases. This CDR3 spans 14 amino acids. CDR1 and CDR2 from the germline V gene are MDHEN and SYDVKM. The ends were cut back, 7 bases at V and 0 bases at J, with 10 bases in the middle.

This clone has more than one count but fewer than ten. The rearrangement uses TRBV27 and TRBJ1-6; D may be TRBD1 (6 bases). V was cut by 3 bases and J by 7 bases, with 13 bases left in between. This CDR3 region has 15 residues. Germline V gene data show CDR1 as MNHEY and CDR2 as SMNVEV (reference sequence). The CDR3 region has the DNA TGTGCCAGCAGTTTGTTCCGGACAGCAAATTCACCCCTCCACTTT. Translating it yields CASSLFRTANSPLHF.

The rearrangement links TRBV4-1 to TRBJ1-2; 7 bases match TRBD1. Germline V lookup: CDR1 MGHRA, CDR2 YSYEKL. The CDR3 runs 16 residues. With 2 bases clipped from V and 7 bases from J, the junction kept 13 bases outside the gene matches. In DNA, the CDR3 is TGCGCCAGCAGCCAAACTCCGGGACAGCAAGAATCTGGCTACACCTTC. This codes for CASSQTPGQQESGYTF.

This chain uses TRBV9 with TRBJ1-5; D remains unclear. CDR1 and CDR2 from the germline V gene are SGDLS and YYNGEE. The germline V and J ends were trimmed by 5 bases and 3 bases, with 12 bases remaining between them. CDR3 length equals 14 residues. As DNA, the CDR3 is TGTGCCAGCAGTCTCTCAGGTTCCAATCAGCCCCAGCATTTT. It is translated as CASSLSGSNQPQHF.

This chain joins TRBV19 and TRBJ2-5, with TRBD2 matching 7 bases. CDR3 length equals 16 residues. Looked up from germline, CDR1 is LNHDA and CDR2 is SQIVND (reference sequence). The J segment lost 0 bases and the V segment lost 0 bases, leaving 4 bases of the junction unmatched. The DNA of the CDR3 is TGTGCCAGTAGTATAGAGGCGGGGACTAACCAAGAGACCCAGTACTTC. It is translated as CASSIEAGTNQETQYF.

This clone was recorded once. CDR3 in amino acids: CSARKLAGGPNTGELFF. The DNA for the CDR3 is TGCAGCGCCCGAAAACTAGCGGGAGGGCCGAACACCGGGGAGCTGTTTTTT. The V call is TRBV29-1, the J call TRBJ2-2; 13 bases align to TRBD2. V dropped 7 bases and J dropped 0; count of bases not matched to a gene: 8. The CDR3 sequence is 17 residues long. From germline, CDR1 is SQVTM and CDR2 ANQGSEA.

For the CDR3, the DNA is TGTGCCAGCAGTGAAGTACGCAATGAGCAGTTCTTC. Residues: CASSEVRNEQFF. V usage is TRBV6-1 and J usage is TRBJ2-1; D remains ambiguous. CDR3 length: 12 residues. V was shortened by 1 base and J by 6 bases, with 4 bases between the two germline ends. Germline V CDR1 and CDR2: MNHNS, SASEGT.

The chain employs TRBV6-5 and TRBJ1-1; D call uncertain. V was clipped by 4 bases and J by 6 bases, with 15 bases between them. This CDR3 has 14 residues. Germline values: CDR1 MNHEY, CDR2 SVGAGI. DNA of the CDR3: TGTGCCAGCAGTTTCGCCGACTGGGCCCCTGAAGCTTTCTTT. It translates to CASSFADWAPEAFF.

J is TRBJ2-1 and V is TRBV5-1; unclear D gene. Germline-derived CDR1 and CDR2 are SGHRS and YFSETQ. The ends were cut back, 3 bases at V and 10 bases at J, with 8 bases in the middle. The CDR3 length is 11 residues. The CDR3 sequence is CASSSWREQFF. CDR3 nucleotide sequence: TGCGCCAGCAGCTCTTGGAGAGAGCAGTTCTTC.

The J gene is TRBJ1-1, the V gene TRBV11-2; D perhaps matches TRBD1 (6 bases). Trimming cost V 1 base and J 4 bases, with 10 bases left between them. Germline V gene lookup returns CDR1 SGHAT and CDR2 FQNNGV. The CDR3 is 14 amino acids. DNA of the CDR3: TGTGCCAGCAGCTTAGGGGGGCGGAGCACTGAAGCTTTCTTT. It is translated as CASSLGGRSTEAFF.

The CDR3 DNA follows: TGTGCCACCAAGGTGAGCAATCAGCCCCAGCATTTT. Translating it yields CATKVSNQPQHF. The gene calls are TRBV28 and TRBJ1-5; D is uncertain. Per the germline V gene, CDR1 is MDHEN and CDR2 is SYDVKM. Between the trimmed V and J ends, which lost 10 bases and 1 base, there was a span of 8 bases. This CDR3 is built from 12 residues.

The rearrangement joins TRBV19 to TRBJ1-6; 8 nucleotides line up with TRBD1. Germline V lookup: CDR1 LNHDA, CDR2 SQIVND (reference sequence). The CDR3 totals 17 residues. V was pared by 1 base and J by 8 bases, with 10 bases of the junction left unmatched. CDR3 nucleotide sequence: TGTGCCAGTAGTATAGTGGGGACAGGTCCCCTCGATTCACCCCTCCACTTT. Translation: CASSIVGTGPLDSPLHF.

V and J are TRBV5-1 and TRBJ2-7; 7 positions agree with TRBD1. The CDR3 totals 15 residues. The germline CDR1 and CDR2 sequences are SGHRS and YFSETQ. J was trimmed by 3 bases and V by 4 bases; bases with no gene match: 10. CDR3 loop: CASSPGDRSDYEQYF. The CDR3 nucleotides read TGCGCCAGCAGCCCTGGGGACAGATCCGACTACGAGCAGTACTTC.

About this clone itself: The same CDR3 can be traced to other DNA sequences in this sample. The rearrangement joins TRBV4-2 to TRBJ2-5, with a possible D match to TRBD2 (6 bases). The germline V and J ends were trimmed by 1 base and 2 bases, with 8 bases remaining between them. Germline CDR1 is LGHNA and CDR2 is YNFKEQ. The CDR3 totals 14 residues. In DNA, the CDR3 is TGTGCCAGCAGCCAAGGGGGGGTGCAAGAGACCCAGTACTTC. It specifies CASSQGGVQETQYF.

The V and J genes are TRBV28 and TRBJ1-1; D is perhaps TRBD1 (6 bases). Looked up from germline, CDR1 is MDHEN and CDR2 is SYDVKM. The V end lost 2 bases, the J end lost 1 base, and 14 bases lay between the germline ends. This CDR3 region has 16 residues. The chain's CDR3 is CASSLIPGAENTEAFF. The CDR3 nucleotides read TGTGCCAGCAGTTTAATTCCAGGGGCAGAGAACACTGAAGCTTTCTTT.

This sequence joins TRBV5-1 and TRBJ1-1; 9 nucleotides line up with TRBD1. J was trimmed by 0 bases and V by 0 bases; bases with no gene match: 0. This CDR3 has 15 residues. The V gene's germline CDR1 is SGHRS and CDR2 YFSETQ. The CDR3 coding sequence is TGCGCCAGCAGCTTGGGGGACAGGGTGAACACTGAAGCTTTCTTT. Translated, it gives CASSLGDRVNTEAFF.

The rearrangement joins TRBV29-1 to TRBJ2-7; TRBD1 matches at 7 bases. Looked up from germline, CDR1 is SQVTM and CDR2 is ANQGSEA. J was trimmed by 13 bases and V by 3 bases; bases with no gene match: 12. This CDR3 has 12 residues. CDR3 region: CSVEKGPTGRYF. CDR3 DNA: TGCAGCGTTGAGAAAGGGCCGACAGGGAGATACTTC.

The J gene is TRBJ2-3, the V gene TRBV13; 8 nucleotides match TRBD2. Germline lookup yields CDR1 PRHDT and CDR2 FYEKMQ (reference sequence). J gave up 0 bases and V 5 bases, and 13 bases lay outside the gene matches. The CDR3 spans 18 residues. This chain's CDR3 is CASSPRTSRLSSTDTQYF. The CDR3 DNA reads TGTGCCAGCAGCCCCAGGACTAGCAGATTGTCTAGCACAGATACGCAGTATTTT.

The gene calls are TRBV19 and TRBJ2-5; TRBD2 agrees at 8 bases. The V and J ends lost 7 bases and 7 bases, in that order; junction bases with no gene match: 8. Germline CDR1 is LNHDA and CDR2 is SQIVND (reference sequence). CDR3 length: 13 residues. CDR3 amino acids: CASTPGLGGTQYF. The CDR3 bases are TGTGCCAGTACCCCGGGACTAGGAGGGACCCAGTACTTC.

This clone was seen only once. The chain's CDR3 is CASIPAGEVYEQYF. CDR3 bases: TGTGCCAGCATCCCCGCAGGGGAGGTGTACGAGCAGTACTTC. The rearrangement uses TRBV28 and TRBJ2-7; either TRBD1 or TRBD2 may fit D (6 bases each). CDR1 is MDHEN, CDR2 SYDVKM, per germline. CDR3 size: 14 residues. Trimming cost V 7 bases and J 4 bases, with 17 bases left between them.

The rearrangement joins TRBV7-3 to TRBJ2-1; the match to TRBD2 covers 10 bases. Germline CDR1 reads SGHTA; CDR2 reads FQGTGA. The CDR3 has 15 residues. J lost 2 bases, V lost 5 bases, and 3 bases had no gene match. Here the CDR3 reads CASSLAGVPYNEQFF. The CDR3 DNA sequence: TGTGCCAGCAGCCTAGCGGGAGTCCCCTACAATGAGCAGTTCTTC.

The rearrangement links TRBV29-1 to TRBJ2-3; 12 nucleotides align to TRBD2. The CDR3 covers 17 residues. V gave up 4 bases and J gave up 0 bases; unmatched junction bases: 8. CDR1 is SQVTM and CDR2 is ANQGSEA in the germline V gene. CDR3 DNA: TGCAGCGTTGGGGATGTTGGGACTAGCGGGAGCACAGATACGCAGTATTTT. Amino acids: CSVGDVGTSGSTDTQYF.

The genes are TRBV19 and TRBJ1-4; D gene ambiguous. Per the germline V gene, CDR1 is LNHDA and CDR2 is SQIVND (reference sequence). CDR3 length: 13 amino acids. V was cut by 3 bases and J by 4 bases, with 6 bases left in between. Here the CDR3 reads CASSIQSNEKLFF. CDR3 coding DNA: TGTGCCAGTAGTATCCAGAGTAATGAAAAACTGTTTTTT.

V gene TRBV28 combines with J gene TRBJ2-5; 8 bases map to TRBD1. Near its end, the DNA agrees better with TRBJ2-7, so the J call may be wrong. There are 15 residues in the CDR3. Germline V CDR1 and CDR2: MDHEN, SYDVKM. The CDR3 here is CASSPSTGAYYEQYF. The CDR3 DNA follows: TGTGCCAGCAGCCCCTCGACAGGGGCATACTACGAGCAGTACTTC.

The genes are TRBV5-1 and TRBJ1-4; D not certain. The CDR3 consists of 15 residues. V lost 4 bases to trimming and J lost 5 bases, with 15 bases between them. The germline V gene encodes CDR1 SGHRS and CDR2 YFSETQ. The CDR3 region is CASSLNGQYNEKLFF. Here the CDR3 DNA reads TGCGCCAGCAGCCTCAACGGGCAGTACAATGAAAAACTGTTTTTT.

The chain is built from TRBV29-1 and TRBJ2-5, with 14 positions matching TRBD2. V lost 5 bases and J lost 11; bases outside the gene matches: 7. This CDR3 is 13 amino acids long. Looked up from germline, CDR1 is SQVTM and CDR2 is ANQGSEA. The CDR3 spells CSVRGLAGEEQYF. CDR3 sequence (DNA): TGCAGCGTTCGGGGACTAGCGGGGGAAGAGCAGTACTTC.

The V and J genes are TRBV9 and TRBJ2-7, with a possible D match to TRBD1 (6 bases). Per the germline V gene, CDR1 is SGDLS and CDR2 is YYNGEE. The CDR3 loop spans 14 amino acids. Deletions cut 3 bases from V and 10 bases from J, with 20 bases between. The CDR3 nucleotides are TGTGCCAGCAGCGCGGAGTATTTCACAGGGATTCAGTACTTC. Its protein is CASSAEYFTGIQYF.

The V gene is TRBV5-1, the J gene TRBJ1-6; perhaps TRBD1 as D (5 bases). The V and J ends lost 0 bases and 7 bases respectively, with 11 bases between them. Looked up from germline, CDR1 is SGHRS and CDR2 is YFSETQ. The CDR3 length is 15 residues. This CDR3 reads CASSLEGHRNSPLHF. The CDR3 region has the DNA TGCGCCAGCAGCTTGGAAGGACATAGGAATTCACCCCTCCACTTT.